Detailed here is one T cell receptor (beta chain). Trimming shortened V by 2 bases and J by 0 bases, and 8 bases separated the two germline ends. The CDR3 loop spans 14 amino acids. The V gene's germline CDR1 is SGHRS and CDR2 YFSETQ. The data belong to a study of blood T cell repertoires in COVID-19. Measured with immunoSEQ multiplex PCR; TCRdb has only the in-frame clones, and not every one. Of roughly 290,000 clones listed, under 90% are singletons. Material for sequencing was PBMCs or T cells enriched from blood (not recorded which). The clonotype was recovered from a woman aged 40 to 50 who had recovered from COVID-19. The J gene is TRBJ2-5, the V gene TRBV5-1; weak D call: TRBD2 (6 bases). The CDR3: CASSFRDYQETQYF. CDR3 nucleotides: TGCGCCAGCAGCTTTCGGGACTACCAAGAGACCCAGTACTTC. Using reference TRBV5-1 and TRBJ2-5 for the parts outside the CDR3, the full variable domain is KAGVTQTPRYLIKTRGQQVTLSCSPISGHRSVSWYQQTPGQGLQFLFEYFSETQRNKGNFPGRFSGRQFSNSRSEMNVSTLELGDSALYLCASSFRDYQETQYFGPGTRLLVL.